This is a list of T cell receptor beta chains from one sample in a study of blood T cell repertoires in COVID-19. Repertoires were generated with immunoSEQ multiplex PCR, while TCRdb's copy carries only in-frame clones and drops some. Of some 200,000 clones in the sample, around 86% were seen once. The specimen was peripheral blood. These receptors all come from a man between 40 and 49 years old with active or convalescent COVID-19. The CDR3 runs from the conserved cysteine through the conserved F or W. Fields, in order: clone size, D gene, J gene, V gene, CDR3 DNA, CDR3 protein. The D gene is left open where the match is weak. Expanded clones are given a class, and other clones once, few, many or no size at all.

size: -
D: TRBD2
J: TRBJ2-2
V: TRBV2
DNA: TGTGCCAGCAGTCCCGGGACTACAGTCGGGGAGCTGTTTTTT
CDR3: CASSPGTTVGELFF

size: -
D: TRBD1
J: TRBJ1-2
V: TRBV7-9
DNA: TGTGCCAGCAGCTTAGGGACAGGCCTCCCTAACTATGGCTACACCTTC
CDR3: CASSLGTGLPNYGYTF

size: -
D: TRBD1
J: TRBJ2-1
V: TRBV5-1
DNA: TGCGCCAGCAGCGACCTCCCAGGACAGGGCTGGAATGAGCAGTTCTTC
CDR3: CASSDLPGQGWNEQFF

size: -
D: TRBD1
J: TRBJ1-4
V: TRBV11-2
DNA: TGTGCCAGCAGCTCGGGACAGGGCGGTGAAAAACTGTTTTTT
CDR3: CASSSGQGGEKLFF

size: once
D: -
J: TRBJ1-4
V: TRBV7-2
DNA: TGTGCCAGCAGCTCAGGGTCGGGTAATGAAAAACTGTTTTTT
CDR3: CASSSGSGNEKLFF

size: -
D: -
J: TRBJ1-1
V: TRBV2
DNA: TGTGCCAGCAGTGAACGACAGTCGAACACTGAAGCTTTCTTT
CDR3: CASSERQSNTEAFF

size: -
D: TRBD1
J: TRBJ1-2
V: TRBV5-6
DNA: TGTGCCAGCAGAAATGCCGAGACAGGGAACCTTTATGGCTACACCTTC
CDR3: CASRNAETGNLYGYTF

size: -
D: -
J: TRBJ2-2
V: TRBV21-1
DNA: TGTGCCATGAACCGGGACAGACTTCTCGGGGAGCTGTTTTTT
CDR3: CAMNRDRLLGELFF

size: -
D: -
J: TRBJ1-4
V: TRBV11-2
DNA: TGTGCCAGCAGCTTGTGGTCGGCTAATGAAAAACTGTTTTTT
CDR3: CASSLWSANEKLFF

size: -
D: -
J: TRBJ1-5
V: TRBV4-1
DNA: TGCGCCAGCAGCCAGCTAAAGGGACATTCTAGCAATCAGCCCCAGCATTTT
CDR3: CASSQLKGHSSNQPQHF

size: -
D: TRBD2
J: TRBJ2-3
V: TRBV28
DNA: TGTGCCACAACAAATCCGACTAGCCTCGTGTCAGATACGCAGTATTTT
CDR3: CATTNPTSLVSDTQYF

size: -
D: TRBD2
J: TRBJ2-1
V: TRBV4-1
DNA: TGCGCCAGCAGCCACCCAAGGACTAGCGGGGTGTCCTACAATGAGCAGTTCTTC
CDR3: CASSHPRTSGVSYNEQFF

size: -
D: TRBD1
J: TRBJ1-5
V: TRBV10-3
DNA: TGTGCCATCAGTGAAATCTTGACAGGGGGAAGTCAGCCCCAGCATTTT
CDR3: CAISEILTGGSQPQHF

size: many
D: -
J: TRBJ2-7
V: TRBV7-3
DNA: TGTGCCAGCAGCCCTAAAGTAGGGGGCGAGCAGTACTTC
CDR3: CASSPKVGGEQYF

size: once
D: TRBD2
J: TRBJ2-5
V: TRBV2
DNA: TGTGCCACTCGACTAGCGGGGGGGCCAGGGGAGACCCAGTACTTC
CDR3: CATRLAGGPGETQYF

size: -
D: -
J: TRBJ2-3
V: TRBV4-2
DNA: TGTGCCAGCCATAGCCGCGGGAACTACACAGATACGCAGTATTTT
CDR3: CASHSRGNYTDTQYF

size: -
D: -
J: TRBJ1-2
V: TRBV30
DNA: TGTGCCTCCACCCCGGGGGGATATGGCTACACCTTC
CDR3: CASTPGGYGYTF

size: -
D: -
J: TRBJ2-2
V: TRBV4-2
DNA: TGTGCCAGCAGCCAACTGGGGGGGAACACCGGGGAGCTGTTTTTT
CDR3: CASSQLGGNTGELFF

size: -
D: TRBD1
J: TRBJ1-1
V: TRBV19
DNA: TGTGCCAGCAACGACAGGGTCGACACTGAAGCTTTCTTT
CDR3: CASNDRVDTEAFF

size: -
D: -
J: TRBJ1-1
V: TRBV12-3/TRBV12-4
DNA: TGTGCCAGCAGTTTCAGTACTGAAGCTTTCTTT
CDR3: CASSFSTEAFF

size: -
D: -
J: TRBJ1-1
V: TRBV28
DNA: TGTGCCAGCAGAAACGGAGGTCGGAACACTGAAGCTTTCTTT
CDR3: CASRNGGRNTEAFF

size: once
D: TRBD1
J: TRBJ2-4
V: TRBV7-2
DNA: TGTGCCAGCAGCTTAGCGACAGGGAACATTCAGTACTTC
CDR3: CASSLATGNIQYF

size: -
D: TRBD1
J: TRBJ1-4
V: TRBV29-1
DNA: TGCAGCGCAGCTCGACAGGGTGACGCTGAAAAACTGTTTTTT
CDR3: CSAARQGDAEKLFF

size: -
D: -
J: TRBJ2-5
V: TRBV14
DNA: TGTGCCAGCAGCCCACTAGGGATCAGGGAGACCCAGTACTTC
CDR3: CASSPLGIRETQYF

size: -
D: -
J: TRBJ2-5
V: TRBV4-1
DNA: TGCGCCAGCAGCCAAGAGGACTTCCAAGAGACCCAGTACTTC
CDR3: CASSQEDFQETQYF

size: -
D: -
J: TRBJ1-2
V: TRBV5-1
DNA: TGCGCCAGCAGTCAGGGAACAACGGTCCCTAACTATGGCTACACCTTC
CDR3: CASSQGTTVPNYGYTF

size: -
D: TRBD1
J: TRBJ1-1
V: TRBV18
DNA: TGTGCCAGCTCACCACCCCGGACAGGCCTTTCGAACACTGAAGCTTTCTTT
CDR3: CASSPPRTGLSNTEAFF

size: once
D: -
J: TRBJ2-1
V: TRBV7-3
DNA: TGTGCCAGCAGCCCCCAGGCGGGCCACGAGCAGTTCTTC
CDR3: CASSPQAGHEQFF

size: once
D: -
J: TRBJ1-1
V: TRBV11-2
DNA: TGTGCCAGCAGCCCCAGGGACATGAACACTGAAGCTTTCTTT
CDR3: CASSPRDMNTEAFF

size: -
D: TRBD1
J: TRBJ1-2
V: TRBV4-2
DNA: TGTGCCAGCAGCCAAGATAGGGGACAGGGTAGTTATGGCTACACCTTC
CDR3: CASSQDRGQGSYGYTF

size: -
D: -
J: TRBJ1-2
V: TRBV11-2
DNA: TGTGCCAGCAGCTTAACTTTTGACTCGACTAACTATGGCTACACCTTC
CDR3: CASSLTFDSTNYGYTF

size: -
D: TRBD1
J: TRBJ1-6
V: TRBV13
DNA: TGTGCCAGCAGCTTACAACAGGGGGCGCTGGGTGATTCACCCCTCCACTTT
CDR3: CASSLQQGALGDSPLHF

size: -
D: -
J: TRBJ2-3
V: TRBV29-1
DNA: TGCAGCGTTGTACCCCTCACTAGCACAGATACGCAGTATTTT
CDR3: CSVVPLTSTDTQYF

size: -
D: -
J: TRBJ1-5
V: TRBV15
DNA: TGTGCCACCAGCAGAGTACGGGATAGCAATCAGCCCCAGCATTTT
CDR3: CATSRVRDSNQPQHF

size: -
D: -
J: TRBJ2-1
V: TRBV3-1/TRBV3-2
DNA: TGTGCCAGCAGCCAGCCTAGCGAGAGCTCCTACAATGAGCAGTTCTTC
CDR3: CASSQPSESSYNEQFF

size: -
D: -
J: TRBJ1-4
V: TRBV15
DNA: TGTGCCACCAGCAGCTATCCCGGGGGTGAAAAACTGTTTTTT
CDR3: CATSSYPGGEKLFF

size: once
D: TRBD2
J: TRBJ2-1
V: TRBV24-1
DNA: TGTGCCACCAGTGATGTAGCGGGGGACCGCTACAATGAGCAGTTCTTC
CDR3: CATSDVAGDRYNEQFF

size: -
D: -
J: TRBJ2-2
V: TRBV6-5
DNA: TGTGCCAGGGAGGGTGACGGGGGTAACACCGGGGAGCTGTTTTTT
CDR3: CAREGDGGNTGELFF

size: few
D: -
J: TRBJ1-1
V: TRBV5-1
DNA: TGCGCCAGCAGCGCGACAACGGTCGACACTGAAGCTTTCTTT
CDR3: CASSATTVDTEAFF

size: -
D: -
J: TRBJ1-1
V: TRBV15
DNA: TGTGCCACCAGCAGAGACAATTTGGGTGGGGGGACTGAAGCTTTCTTT
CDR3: CATSRDNLGGGTEAFF

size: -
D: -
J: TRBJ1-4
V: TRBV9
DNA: TGTGCCAGCTCGCTGGGCCGAGAGGAAAAACTGTTTTTT
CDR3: CASSLGREEKLFF

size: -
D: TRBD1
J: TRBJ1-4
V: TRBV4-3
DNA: TGCGCCAGCAGCCTTAGGCGGGGCCATACAGGGGGGAATGAAAAACTGTTTTTT
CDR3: CASSLRRGHTGGNEKLFF

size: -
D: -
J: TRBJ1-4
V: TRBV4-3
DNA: TGCGCCAGCAGCCAAGATACGGCGGCAACTAATGAAAAACTGTTTTTT
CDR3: CASSQDTAATNEKLFF

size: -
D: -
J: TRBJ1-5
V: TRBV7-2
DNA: TGTGCTATCCGTGAGGGGGGCAATCAGCCCCAGCATTTT
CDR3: CAIREGGNQPQHF

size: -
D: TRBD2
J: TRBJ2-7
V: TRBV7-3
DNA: TGTGCCAGCAGCAAAGAGAGCGGGGGGTCCTCCTACGAGCAGTACTTC
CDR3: CASSKESGGSSYEQYF